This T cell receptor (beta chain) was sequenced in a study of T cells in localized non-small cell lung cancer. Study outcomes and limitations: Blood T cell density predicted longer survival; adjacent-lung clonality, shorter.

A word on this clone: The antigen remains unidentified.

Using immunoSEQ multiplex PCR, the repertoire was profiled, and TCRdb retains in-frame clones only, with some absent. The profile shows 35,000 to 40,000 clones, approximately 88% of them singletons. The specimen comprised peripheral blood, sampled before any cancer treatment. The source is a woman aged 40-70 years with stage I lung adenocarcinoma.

CDR3 DNA sequence: TGTGCCAGTAGTAGCGGCGGGACAGTCGGCTCCTACGAGCAGTACTTC. It encodes CASSSGGTVGSYEQYF. V and J are TRBV19 and TRBJ2-7; possible D gene TRBD1, 7 bases. The length of the CDR3 is 16 residues. Trimming removed 4 bases at V and 0 bases at J, with 16 bases between. The germline V gene has CDR1 LNHDA and CDR2 SQIVND (reference sequence).